The 18 T cell receptor beta chains given below trace back to one sample, sequenced in a study of T cells in narcolepsy. The protocol was immunoSEQ multiplex PCR, while the TCRdb copy is restricted to in-frame clones and leaves out a portion. The profile covers just under 35,000 clones, with over 80% appearing a single time and roughly 1% taken by the ten largest. Sequenced input: memory (CD45RA-) CD4+ T cells from blood. Every receptor here comes from a human donor in good health.

This rearrangement joins TRBV5-5 to TRBJ2-7, with D tentatively TRBD1 (5 bases). This CDR3 spans 14 amino acids. V lost 0 bases and J 3 bases, leaving 10 bases between the germline ends. Looked up from germline, CDR1 is SGHKS and CDR2 is YYEKEE (reference sequence). In DNA, the CDR3 is TGTGCCAGCAGCTTGGCCCCAGGGATCTACGAGCAGTACTTC. Translating it yields CASSLAPGIYEQYF.

This chain links TRBV11-3 with TRBJ2-1; possibly TRBD2 for D (5 bases). Trimming took off 1 base at V and 7 bases at J, with 8 bases between the two ends. The CDR3 runs 13 residues. Germline CDR1 SGHNT, CDR2 YENEEA. The CDR3 DNA follows: TGTGCCAGCAGCTTAGGCGGGTGGAATGAGCAGTTCTTC. This gives the protein CASSLGGWNEQFF.

The CDR3 bases are TGCGCCAGCAGCTTCGACAGGGATCGCTACGAGCAGTACTTC. It translates to CASSFDRDRYEQYF. The V gene is TRBV5-1, the J gene TRBJ2-7, with TRBD1 matching over 7 bases. There are 14 residues in the CDR3. V shed 2 bases and J 3 bases; nucleotides not matched to a gene: 5. Germline V gene data show CDR1 as SGHRS and CDR2 as YFSETQ. Full variable domain (missing parts from reference TRBV5-1 and TRBJ2-7): KAGVTQTPRYLIKTRGQQVTLSCSPISGHRSVSWYQQTPGQGLQFLFEYFSETQRNKGNFPGRFSGRQFSNSRSEMNVSTLELGDSALYLCASSFDRDRYEQYFGPGTRLTVT.

This chain links TRBV7-9 with TRBJ2-2; no reliable D call. This CDR3 has 15 residues. V lost 5 bases to trimming and J lost 4 bases, with 14 bases between them. Looked up from germline, CDR1 is SEHNR and CDR2 is FQNEAQ (reference sequence). The CDR3 DNA reads as TGTGCCAGCAGCCCAATCAGGCAGTTCACCGGGGAGCTGTTTTTT. Its translation: CASSPIRQFTGELFF.

The CDR3 DNA sequence: TGTGCCAGCATTTCGGGTCCTCTAAGCTCCTACGAGCAGTACTTC. Translation gives CASISGPLSSYEQYF. The V call is TRBV2, the J call TRBJ2-7; D gene unclear. CDR3 length: 15 residues. Germline CDR1 and CDR2: SNHLY and FYNNEI. V lost 7 bases, J lost 0 bases, and 16 bases lay in between.

CDR3 in amino acids: CASSLAPDPVGYGYTF. As DNA, the CDR3 is TGTGCCAGCAGCTTGGCACCAGACCCGGTGGGCTATGGCTACACCTTC. The chain employs TRBV5-5 and TRBJ1-2; no firm D call. This CDR3 is 16 amino acids long. Germline-derived CDR1 and CDR2 are SGHKS and YYEKEE (reference sequence). V was clipped by 0 bases and J by 4 bases, with 16 bases between them.

V is TRBV7-9 and J is TRBJ1-1; tentative D call: TRBD1 (5 bases). There are 15 residues in the CDR3. Trimming left V 5 bases short and J 3 bases short, with 16 bases between. CDR1 is SEHNR and CDR2 is FQNEAQ in the germline V gene (reference sequence). Here the CDR3 DNA reads TGTGCCAGCAGCCCAGTGGGGGTGGTGGACACTGAAGCTTTCTTT. Translated, it gives CASSPVGVVDTEAFF.

This clone occurred once. The V and J genes are TRBV5-1 and TRBJ2-1; D call uncertain. This CDR3 spans 12 amino acids. Germline V gives CDR1 SGHRS, CDR2 YFSETQ. V lost 1 base and J 6 bases, leaving 5 bases between the germline ends. As DNA, the CDR3 is TGCGCCAGCAGCTTGAACTTCAATGAGCAGTTCTTC. Amino acid sequence: CASSLNFNEQFF.

V is TRBV6-5 and J is TRBJ1-2, with TRBD1 matching over 9 bases. Germline CDR1 is MNHEY and CDR2 is SVGAGI. The CDR3 loop spans 15 amino acids. Losses at the gene ends were 6 bases for V and 1 base for J; bases not matched to a gene: 6. CDR3 nucleotides: TGTGCCAGCAGCGGGACAGGGATCTTTAACTATGGCTACACCTTC. Protein: CASSGTGIFNYGYTF.

The chain carries TRBV7-3 and TRBJ2-3; 8 bases are shared with TRBD2. CDR1 is SGHTA, CDR2 FQGTGA, per germline. V dropped 0 bases and J dropped 0; count of bases not matched to a gene: 2. This CDR3 is 16 amino acids long. The CDR3 DNA reads as TGTGCCAGCAGCTTAACCCCTAGCGGGAGCACAGATACGCAGTATTTT. It codes for CASSLTPSGSTDTQYF.

This sequence joins TRBV19 and TRBJ2-7; either TRBD1 or TRBD2 may fit D (5 bases each). Per germline, CDR1 LNHDA and CDR2 SQIVND (reference sequence). V was clipped by 6 bases and J by 2 bases, with 14 bases between them. CDR3 length equals 14 residues. CDR3 protein: CASSIRDHAYEQYF. The CDR3 DNA reads TGTGCCAGTAGCATCAGGGACCACGCCTACGAGCAGTACTTC.

The chain employs TRBV15 and TRBJ2-1; a possible D gene is TRBD1 (5 bases). The germline gives CDR1 LNHNV, CDR2 YYDKDF (reference sequence). The CDR3 loop spans 17 amino acids. The V end lost 1 base, the J end lost 0 bases, and 13 bases lay between the germline ends. CDR3 coding DNA: TGTGCCACCAGCAGAGTTACAGGCGCAAGCTCCTACAATGAGCAGTTCTTC. Encoded protein: CATSRVTGASSYNEQFF.

The chain uses TRBV7-2 and TRBJ2-3; D tentatively reads TRBD1 or TRBD2 (5 bases each). Trimming pared 3 bases from V and 4 bases from J, leaving 17 bases between. This CDR3 has 16 amino acids. Per germline, CDR1 SGHTA and CDR2 FQGNSA. The CDR3 sequence is CASSLGLGMGADTQYF. As DNA, the CDR3 is TGTGCCAGCAGCTTGGGTCTAGGGATGGGGGCAGATACGCAGTATTTT.

The chain has TRBV7-2 and TRBJ2-3; the match to TRBD2 covers 8 bases. Trimming cost V 5 bases and J 7 bases; bases outside gene matches: 8. CDR1 is SGHTA, CDR2 FQGNSA, per germline. The CDR3 is 14 residues long. The CDR3 region has the DNA TGTGCCAGCAGCCCAAACGGGGGGGGTTATACGCAGTATTTT. This encodes CASSPNGGGYTQYF.

This clone was counted only a few times. The chain combines TRBV4-3 with TRBJ2-7; no definite D call. Trimming took 1 base from V and 6 from J, leaving 10 bases between them. This CDR3 has 13 residues. Germline values: CDR1 LGHNA, CDR2 YSLEER. For the CDR3, the DNA is TGCGCCAGCAGCCAAGGAAAGTTCTCCGAGCAGTACTTC. Amino acid sequence: CASSQGKFSEQYF.

Only a few counts were recorded for this clone. The gene calls are TRBV10-3 and TRBJ2-3; 11 nucleotides match TRBD2. The CDR3 is 15 amino acids. Germline V lookup: CDR1 ENHRY, CDR2 SYGVKD. With V trimmed by 7 bases and J by 6 bases, 9 bases remained unmatched. This CDR3 is CAIKALAGGEDTQYF. CDR3 DNA: TGTGCCATCAAGGCGCTAGCGGGAGGAGAGGATACGCAGTATTTT.

V is TRBV30 and J is TRBJ2-2; 9 bases map to TRBD2. The CDR3 totals 15 residues. The V gene's germline CDR1 is GTSNPN and CDR2 SVGIG (reference sequence). The V gene end was trimmed by 2 bases and the J gene end by 4 bases; junction bases not matched to a gene: 5. CDR3: CAWSSLAGTTGELFF. For the CDR3, the DNA is TGTGCCTGGAGTAGTCTAGCGGGGACCACCGGGGAGCTGTTTTTT.

The chain couples TRBV9 to TRBJ1-2; no definite D call. The CDR3 has 14 residues. V lost 4 bases and J 4 bases, leaving 14 bases between the germline ends. CDR1 and CDR2 (germline): SGDLS, YYNGEE. Here the CDR3 reads CASSSGRAGYGYTF. The CDR3, as DNA: TGTGCCAGCAGCTCAGGAAGGGCGGGCTATGGCTACACCTTC.